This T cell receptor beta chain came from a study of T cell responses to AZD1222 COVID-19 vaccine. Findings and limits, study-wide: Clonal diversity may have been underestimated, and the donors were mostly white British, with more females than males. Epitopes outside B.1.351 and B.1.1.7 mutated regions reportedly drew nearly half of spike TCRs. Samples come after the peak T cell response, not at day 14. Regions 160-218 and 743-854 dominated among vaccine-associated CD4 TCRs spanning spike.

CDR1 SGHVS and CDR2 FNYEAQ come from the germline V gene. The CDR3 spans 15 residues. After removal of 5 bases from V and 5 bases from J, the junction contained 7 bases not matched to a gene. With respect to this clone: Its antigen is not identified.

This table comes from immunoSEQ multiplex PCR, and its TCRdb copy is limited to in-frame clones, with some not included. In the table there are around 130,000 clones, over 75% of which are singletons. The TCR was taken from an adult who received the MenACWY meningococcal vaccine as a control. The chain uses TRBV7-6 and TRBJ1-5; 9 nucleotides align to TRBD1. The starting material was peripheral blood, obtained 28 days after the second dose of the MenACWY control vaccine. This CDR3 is CASSPTGGGYQPQHF. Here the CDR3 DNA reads TGTGCCAGCAGCCCCACAGGGGGCGGCTATCAGCCCCAGCATTTT.